The sequence of this TCR beta chain was determined in a study of blood T cell repertoires in COVID-19. This CDR3 is 15 amino acids long. From germline, CDR1 is KGHSH and CDR2 LQKENI. V lost 6 bases to trimming and J lost 8 bases; unmatched junction nucleotides: 12. It was during active infection that Seattle patients were enrolled and then longitudinally followed. Original methodology: Nucleated cell counts were estimated from reference gene primer amplification. Libraries were prepared by immunoSEQ multiplex PCR; TCRdb keeps only in-frame clonotypes and omits some of them. V and J calls and clone size follow that table, whereas D and trimming were derived from the DNA. The repertoire holds under 350,000 clones, 75% to 95% seen once, with roughly 7.3% in the top ten.

The rearrangement joins TRBV18 to TRBJ1-4, with 7 bases lining up with TRBD1. The sequenced sample consisted of peripheral blood. The receptor comes from a woman between 25 and 40 years old with COVID-19, enrolled during active disease. The CDR3 loop reads CASSRDTGVYEKLFF. CDR3 nucleotide sequence: TGTGCCAGCTCTCGGGACACAGGGGTTTACGAAAAACTGTTTTTT.